This TCR beta chain was found in a study of T-cell reconstitution after alpha-beta-depleted transplantation in children. Germline loops: CDR1 DFQATT, CDR2 SNEGSKA (reference sequence). The CDR3 spans 17 residues. Concerning this clonotype: This sequence may be a read error, since a much larger clone differs from it by one base.

A library of TCRbeta sequences, prepared with unique molecular identifiers, was generated. One entry per CDR3 protein results from TCRdb running MiXCR on the PCR reads. The sample comprises 500,000 or so distinct CDR3 sequences, about 33% of which are singletons, and about 2.3% rests with the top ten. The origin of this receptor is a human donor who donated a stem cell graft to a child with aplastic anemia. The sample in question was PBMCs from the stem cell graft donor, obtained from the stem cell graft. This chain connects TRBV20-1 to TRBJ2-1, with 14 bases that match TRBD2. The CDR3 is CCAVGTSGRISYNEQFF. As DNA, the CDR3 is TGCTGTGCTGTGGGGACTAGCGGGAGAATCTCCTACAATGAGCAGTTCTTC.